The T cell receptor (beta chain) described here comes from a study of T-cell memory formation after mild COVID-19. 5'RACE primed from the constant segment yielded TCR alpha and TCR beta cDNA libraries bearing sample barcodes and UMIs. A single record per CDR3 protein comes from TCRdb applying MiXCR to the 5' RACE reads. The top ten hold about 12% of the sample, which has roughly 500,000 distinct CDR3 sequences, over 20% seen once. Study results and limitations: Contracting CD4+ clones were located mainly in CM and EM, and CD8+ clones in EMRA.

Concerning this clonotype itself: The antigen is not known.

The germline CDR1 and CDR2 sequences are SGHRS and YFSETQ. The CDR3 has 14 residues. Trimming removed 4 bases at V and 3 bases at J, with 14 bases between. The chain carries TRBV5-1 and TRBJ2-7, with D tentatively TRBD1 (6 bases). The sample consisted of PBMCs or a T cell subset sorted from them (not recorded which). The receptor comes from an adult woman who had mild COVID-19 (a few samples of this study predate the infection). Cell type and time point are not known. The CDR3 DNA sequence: TGCGCCAGCAGCGCCCGGGACATAATCTACGAGCAGTACTTC. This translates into CASSARDIIYEQYF.